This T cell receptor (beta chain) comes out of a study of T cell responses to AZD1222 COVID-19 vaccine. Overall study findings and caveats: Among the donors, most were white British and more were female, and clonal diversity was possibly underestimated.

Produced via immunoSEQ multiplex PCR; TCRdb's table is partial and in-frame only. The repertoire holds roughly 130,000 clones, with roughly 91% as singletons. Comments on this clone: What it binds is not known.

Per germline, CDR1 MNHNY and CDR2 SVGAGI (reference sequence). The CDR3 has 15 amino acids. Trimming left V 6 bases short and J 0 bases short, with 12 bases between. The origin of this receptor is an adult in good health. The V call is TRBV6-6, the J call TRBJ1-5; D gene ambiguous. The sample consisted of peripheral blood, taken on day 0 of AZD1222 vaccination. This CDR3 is CASSYRVDSNQPQHF. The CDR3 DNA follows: TGTGCCAGCAGCTACCGGGTCGATAGCAATCAGCCCCAGCATTTT.